This T cell receptor beta chain comes out of a study of glioma-infiltrating T cells after dendritic cell vaccination (dated by TCRdb to 2016 to 2017). A note on the overall study: A cohort of about 15 glioblastoma patients from Phase I and II dendritic cell vaccination trials was included, of whom 9 were newly diagnosed and 6 had recurrent disease. The vaccine was prepared from monocyte-derived dendritic cells that were cultured for seven days with IL-4 and GM-CSF and then pulsed overnight with autologous tumor lysate. Autologous tumor lysate-pulsed dendritic cell vaccination was administered to the patients between about 2002 and 2012. Survival after dendritic cell vaccination was correlated with TCR sequencing metrics, such as TIL content and the overlap between tumor and blood repertoires. Each patient got three intradermal injections of the dendritic cell vaccine, spaced at biweekly intervals, in the arm below the axilla. Tumor-infiltrating lymphocyte content was quantified and tumor and blood repertoires were compared in dendritic cell-vaccinated glioblastoma patients by deep sequencing of TCR beta CDR3 regions.

Selection of patients required sufficient residual fresh-frozen tumor tissue and over two years of available survival data. None of the glioblastoma patients carried an isocitrate dehydrogenase mutation, although molecular status otherwise varied. PBMC were collected before vaccination, two weeks after the third vaccination, and at tumor progression when it occurred. The Qiagen DNeasy Blood extraction Kit was used to extract genomic DNA. Using the immunoSEQ assay, TCRB CDR3 regions were amplified from 2 to 2.5 micrograms of genomic DNA, or from all available DNA when less than that was on hand. Multiplex PCR used 60 forward primers for TCR V beta segments and 13 reverse primers for J beta segments. To estimate the number of reads per starting template, synthetic control templates were added to each sample at limiting dilution. The Illumina HiSeq System generated 87 bp sequencing reads. On the authors' methods: To remove PCR and sequencing errors, closely related sequences were merged with a nearest neighbor algorithm. TCR overlap was measured as the percentage of unique tumor TCR beta sequences that were also present in the peripheral blood of the same patient. TCRdb limited this immuneACCESS table to in-frame rearrangements with V and J called. A share of clones is missing; checked studies link under half to unresolved V genes, and the rest is unexplained. V and J calls and clone size are those listed in that table; D and trimming were worked out from the DNA. Within this sample are about 92,000 clones, with 80% to 90% of them counted one time only. The biggest ten clones account for around 16% of the sample.

Overall study results and their limits: After dendritic cell vaccination, a higher estimated pretreatment TIL content predicted longer time to progression and longer overall survival. The three-group TCR overlap response model was characterized as speculative, and prospective validation of the model was stated to be required. The cohort was small and heterogeneous, only a few patients had full blood and tumor sets, and even fewer had initial-recurrent tumor pairs. No direct relationship between TCR clonality and survival was found, suggesting a diverse polyclonal response may matter.

On this clone: Its antigen is unknown. No quality values exist for individual bases; no much larger clone is one base distant.

Relative to germline, V is 3 bases shorter and J is 1 base shorter, with 6 bases between their ends. The CDR3 goes from the cysteine to the phenylalanine over 13 residues. This entry keeps only the CDR3 DNA: 39 bases, framed from base 1. CDR1 and CDR2 are drawn from the germline V gene: SGHRS, YFSETQ. This clonotype was obtained from a human donor with glioblastoma. Rearrangement joined TRBV5-1 to TRBJ2-3, with the D gene call left open. The sample in question was blood, obtained before dendritic cell vaccination. The CDR3 is CASSSLGTDTQYF. The bases read TGCGCCAGCAGCTCACTGGGCACAGATACGCAGTATTTT.